Listed below are T cell receptor beta chains from one sample, sequenced in a study of early T cells in non-severe SARS-CoV-2 infection. Each CDR3 protein is one row after TCRdb ran MiXCR on the 5' RACE reads. The table lists 85,000 to 120,000 distinct CDR3 sequences, around 13% of them singletons. The sequencing sample was made of whole blood. The receptors originated from an adult who was a healthcare worker with PCR-confirmed SARS-CoV-2 infection or an uninfected control (not recorded which). CDR3s include the opening cysteine and the closing phenylalanine or tryptophan. A D gene is named only where the DNA matches it firmly. Only some rows state a clone size, as once, few, many or a class for expanded clones.

j_gene: TRBJ2-7
d_gene: NA
abundance: NA
v_gene: TRBV12-3/TRBV12-4
CDR3aa: CASSPDGPYEQYF
CDR3nt: TGTGCCAGCAGTCCTGACGGTCCCTACGAGCAGTACTTC

j_gene: TRBJ2-5
d_gene: TRBD2
abundance: NA
v_gene: TRBV28
CDR3aa: CASSFLLLAVKETQYF
CDR3nt: TGTGCCAGCAGTTTCCTTCTCCTAGCGGTCAAAGAGACCCAGTACTTC

j_gene: TRBJ2-5
d_gene: NA
abundance: many
v_gene: TRBV5-6
CDR3aa: CASSLAETQYF
CDR3nt: TGTGCCAGCAGCTTAGCGGAGACCCAGTACTTC

j_gene: TRBJ2-1
d_gene: NA
abundance: NA
v_gene: TRBV28
CDR3aa: CASSVGGAFNEQFF
CDR3nt: TGTGCCAGCAGTGTAGGAGGGGCGTTTAATGAGCAGTTCTTC

j_gene: TRBJ2-5
d_gene: NA
abundance: NA
v_gene: TRBV2
CDR3aa: CASSRAAGRGETQYF
CDR3nt: TGTGCCAGCAGTCGGGCCGCGGGACGCGGGGAGACCCAGTACTTC

j_gene: TRBJ2-2
d_gene: NA
abundance: many
v_gene: TRBV19
CDR3aa: CASTHHPGVGNTGELFF
CDR3nt: TGTGCCAGTACTCACCATCCCGGGGTGGGGAACACCGGGGAGCTGTTTTTT

j_gene: TRBJ2-7
d_gene: TRBD2
abundance: NA
v_gene: TRBV19
CDR3aa: CASSTNGLAKSYEQYF
CDR3nt: TGTGCCAGTAGTACAAACGGACTAGCGAAATCCTACGAGCAGTACTTC

j_gene: TRBJ1-2
d_gene: NA
abundance: many
v_gene: TRBV6-1
CDR3aa: CASSAHQGLEF
CDR3nt: TGTGCCAGCAGTGCCCACCAGGGCCTTGAATTC

j_gene: TRBJ2-3
d_gene: TRBD2
abundance: NA
v_gene: TRBV11-2
CDR3aa: CASSFGSGGGDTQYF
CDR3nt: TGTGCCAGCAGCTTCGGTAGCGGGGGCGGAGATACGCAGTATTTT

j_gene: TRBJ2-3
d_gene: TRBD2
abundance: few
v_gene: TRBV7-3
CDR3aa: CATSSGASGSTDTQYF
CDR3nt: TGTGCCACCAGTTCAGGGGCTAGCGGGAGTACAGATACGCAGTATTTT

j_gene: TRBJ2-7
d_gene: NA
abundance: few
v_gene: TRBV28
CDR3aa: CASTDQTATYEQYF
CDR3nt: TGTGCCAGCACCGATCAGACAGCAACCTACGAGCAGTACTTC

j_gene: TRBJ2-1
d_gene: TRBD2
abundance: NA
v_gene: TRBV11-2
CDR3aa: CASSATTSGDSYNEQFF
CDR3nt: TGTGCCAGCAGTGCCACGACTAGCGGGGACTCCTACAATGAGCAGTTCTTC

j_gene: TRBJ1-5
d_gene: NA
abundance: NA
v_gene: TRBV7-8
CDR3aa: CASSLVGEDTSNQPQHF
CDR3nt: TGTGCCAGCAGCTTAGTTGGGGAAGACACTAGCAATCAGCCCCAGCATTTT

j_gene: TRBJ2-3
d_gene: NA
abundance: NA
v_gene: TRBV29-1
CDR3aa: CSGSGAADTQYF
CDR3nt: TGCAGCGGATCTGGGGCAGCAGATACGCAGTATTTT

j_gene: TRBJ2-6
d_gene: NA
abundance: few
v_gene: TRBV19
CDR3aa: CASSSRTVSGANVLTF
CDR3nt: TGTGCCAGTAGTTCTCGGACAGTCTCTGGGGCCAACGTCCTGACTTTC

j_gene: TRBJ2-1
d_gene: TRBD2
abundance: NA
v_gene: TRBV11-2
CDR3aa: CASSPRAATSGSWNEQFF
CDR3nt: TGTGCCAGCAGCCCCAGAGCCGCGACTAGCGGGAGTTGGAATGAGCAGTTCTTC

j_gene: TRBJ2-2
d_gene: TRBD2
abundance: NA
v_gene: TRBV20-1
CDR3aa: CSASIQREGIGELFF
CDR3nt: TGCAGTGCTAGTATCCAGCGGGAGGGGATCGGGGAGCTGTTTTTT